The rows below give T cell receptor beta chains drawn from one sample of a study of T cells after yellow fever vaccination. TCRdb processed the 5' RACE reads anew with MiXCR; each CDR3 protein has one entry. The table lists nearly 300,000 distinct CDR3 sequences, around 9.3% of them singletons, with about 3.7% in the top ten. The sequencing here drew on CD4+ T cells sorted from PBMCs, taken 5 days after the yellow fever booster vaccination. All receptors derive from a man between 18 and 35 years old who received the YFV17D yellow fever vaccine. CDR3s include the opening cysteine and the closing phenylalanine or tryptophan. A D gene is named only where the DNA matches it firmly. Size tells how often a clone was seen (once, few, many) or the class of an expanded clone, and some rows leave it out.

TRBV9,TRBJ2-2,NA,NA,TGTGCCAGCAGCTCAAGTGCCGGAGCCACCGGGGAGCTGTTTTTT,CASSSSAGATGELFF
TRBV2,TRBJ1-1,NA,NA,TGTGCCAGTATTGTGACAGGTCCCGCTTTCTTT,CASIVTGPAFF
TRBV27,TRBJ1-5,NA,few,TGTGCCAGCAGTTCACGGACGGAGATCAATAGCAATCAGCCCCAGCATTTT,CASSSRTEINSNQPQHF
TRBV4-3,TRBJ2-7,TRBD2,NA,TGCGCCAGCAGCCAAGAGTTGGGACTAGCGGGGGGCCGAAACTACGAGCAGTACTTC,CASSQELGLAGGRNYEQYF
TRBV7-9,TRBJ2-7,TRBD1,NA,TGTGCCAGCAGCTTAGGGGACAGGCGTTCTAGGGACTTC,CASSLGDRRSRDF
TRBV6-2/TRBV6-3,TRBJ1-2,NA,many,TGTGCCAGCACCCCCGACGGGAACTATGGCTACACCTTC,CASTPDGNYGYTF
TRBV19,TRBJ1-6,NA,NA,TGTGCCAGTAGTATTGCTTCCAGGGACGGGTCACCCCTCCACTTT,CASSIASRDGSPLHF
TRBV11-3,TRBJ2-1,TRBD2,NA,TGTGCCAGCAGCTCGCCCGGACTAGGGCGGGGTGAGCAGTTCTTC,CASSSPGLGRGEQFF
TRBV5-1,TRBJ2-1,NA,many,TGCGCCAGCAACGGGCAGGGATCCCACAATGAGCAGTTCTTC,CASNGQGSHNEQFF
TRBV4-3,TRBJ1-2,TRBD1,many,TGCGCCAGCAGCCCTCAGGGGGGGGGGCATGGCTACACCTTC,CASSPQGGGHGYTF
TRBV20-1,TRBJ1-4,NA,NA,TGCAGTGCTCATTCGGGCGGTGGTAATGAAAAACTGTTTTTT,CSAHSGGGNEKLFF
TRBV5-1,TRBJ2-6,NA,NA,TGCGCCAGCAGCTCCGACGCGGTCTCTGGGGCCAACGTCCTGACTTTC,CASSSDAVSGANVLTF
TRBV4-2,TRBJ2-5,NA,many,TGTGCCAGCAGCCAAGAAGGACACCAAGAGGCCCAGTACTTC,CASSQEGHQEAQYF
TRBV5-1,TRBJ1-1,NA,NA,TGCGCCAGCAGCTTGCTGGCCGGGAACACTGAAGCTTTCTTT,CASSLLAGNTEAFF
TRBV5-1,TRBJ2-7,TRBD2,few,TGCGCCAGCAGCTTGTCGCGGGGGGCCTGGTCCTACGAGCAGTACTTC,CASSLSRGAWSYEQYF
TRBV20-1,TRBJ2-3,TRBD1,many,TGCAGTGCTGGAAGGACAGGGGGCACAGATACGCAGTATTTT,CSAGRTGGTDTQYF
TRBV4-3,TRBJ1-6,NA,NA,TGCGCCAGCAGCCACTACCCGCGCCAGGATGGTAATTCACCCCTCCACTTT,CASSHYPRQDGNSPLHF
TRBV5-8,TRBJ1-2,NA,NA,TGTGCCAGCAGCTTGGTCCAGGGCGGTCCTGGCTACACCTTC,CASSLVQGGPGYTF
TRBV20-1,TRBJ1-1,NA,few,TGCAGTGCTCGACCCGACCAGTACACTGAAGCTTTCTTT,CSARPDQYTEAFF
TRBV2,TRBJ1-5,TRBD1,NA,TGTGCCAGCGGGGGGACAGGGAATTACAATCAGCCCCAGCATTTT,CASGGTGNYNQPQHF
TRBV10-3,TRBJ1-6,NA,NA,TGTGCCATCAGACCCAGGGGAAACTCACCCCTCCACTTT,CAIRPRGNSPLHF
TRBV7-8,TRBJ2-3,TRBD2,few,TGTGCCAGCAGCTTAGGCCTCCCACTAGCGGGGGGTCCCCCAGATACGCAGTATTTT,CASSLGLPLAGGPPDTQYF
TRBV11-2,TRBJ1-5,NA,few,TGTGCCAGCAGCCCGGATCTCAATCAGCCCCAGCATTTT,CASSPDLNQPQHF
TRBV30,TRBJ2-4,TRBD2,few,TGTGCCTGGAGTGGACTAGCGGTTTCGAACATTCAGTACTTC,CAWSGLAVSNIQYF
TRBV7-9,TRBJ2-5,NA,few,TGTGCCAGCAGCTCCCGGGCCTTAGAGACCCAGTACTTC,CASSSRALETQYF
TRBV5-1,TRBJ1-1,NA,NA,TGCGCCAGCAGCTTGGAAGGCACAGGTACTGAAGCTTTCTTT,CASSLEGTGTEAFF
TRBV29-1,TRBJ1-3,NA,few,TGCAGCGTTCTACCCCAAATCTCTGGAAACACCATATATTTT,CSVLPQISGNTIYF
TRBV12-5,TRBJ2-3,TRBD1,few,TGTGCTAGTACCCCCGGGACAGGGAAAGATACGCAGTATTTT,CASTPGTGKDTQYF
TRBV6-6,TRBJ2-7,NA,many,TGTGCCAGCAGTTCCACCGCCAGAAGCTCCTACGAGCAGTACTTC,CASSSTARSSYEQYF
TRBV25-1,TRBJ2-2,NA,NA,TGTGCCAGCAGTGGGCTAACAGGGAAGGTCGGGGAGCTGTTTTTT,CASSGLTGKVGELFF
TRBV5-1,TRBJ2-1,TRBD2,NA,TGCGCCAGCCGCGGGGGTTCGTGGGACAATGAGCAGTTCTTC,CASRGGSWDNEQFF
TRBV2,TRBJ1-1,NA,NA,TGTGCCAGCAGCCCCCCGTCTAGCGGCGACACTGAAGCTTTCTTT,CASSPPSSGDTEAFF
TRBV7-8,TRBJ1-5,NA,many,TGTGCCAGCAGCGCCCAAGGGCGAGGGGGTAGCAATCAGCCCCAGCATTTT,CASSAQGRGGSNQPQHF
TRBV5-4,TRBJ2-5,TRBD1,few,TGTGCCAGCAGCTCAGGGGGAATTGCTCAAGAGACCCAGTACTTC,CASSSGGIAQETQYF
TRBV15,TRBJ1-1,NA,few,TGTGCCACCAGCCCACAGGGGAACACTGAAGCTTTCTTT,CATSPQGNTEAFF
TRBV12-3/TRBV12-4,TRBJ1-1,NA,few,TGTGCCAGCGCGCTTGGGATGAACACTGAAGCTTTCTTT,CASALGMNTEAFF
TRBV20-1,TRBJ2-1,TRBD2,many,TGCAGTGCTCCCCCTACTAGCGGGGGGGCGTTTGAGCAGTTCTTC,CSAPPTSGGAFEQFF
TRBV6-5,TRBJ2-2,NA,few,TGTGCCAGCAGTTCCGTGGGGGCAGACACCGGGGAGCTGTTTTTT,CASSSVGADTGELFF
TRBV28,TRBJ2-3,NA,NA,TGTGCCAGCACCATATATAGCACAGATACGCAGTATTTT,CASTIYSTDTQYF
TRBV6-1,TRBJ2-7,NA,many,TGTGCCAGCAGTGAAGTCGGTTACGAGCAGTACTTC,CASSEVGYEQYF
TRBV10-3,TRBJ2-3,TRBD1,NA,TGTGCCATCCGGACAGGGGGCGCAGATACGCAGTATTTT,CAIRTGGADTQYF
TRBV20-1,TRBJ2-7,TRBD1,few,TGCAGTGTAGGACGGGACAGGGGTGGGGAGCAGTACTTC,CSVGRDRGGEQYF
TRBV7-2,TRBJ1-1,NA,NA,TGTGCCAGCAGCCCCCGGGCCGGGCAGATTGAAGCTTTCTTT,CASSPRAGQIEAFF
TRBV2,TRBJ1-4,TRBD1,NA,TGTGCCAGCAGGACAGGGGTTTCCGCAACTAATGAAAAACTGTTTTTT,CASRTGVSATNEKLFF
TRBV6-5,TRBJ1-2,TRBD1,NA,TGTGCCAGCAGAAACGACAGGGGCAATCGGGGCTACACCTTC,CASRNDRGNRGYTF